This note documents a single T cell receptor (beta chain) sequence. Antigen: not known. This sample stems from a study of cytomegalovirus exposure and HLA in healthy donors. A multiplex PCR was run with 60 Vbeta primers and 13 Jbeta primers. Measured with immunoSEQ multiplex PCR; TCRdb has only the in-frame clones, and not every one. In the table there are fewer than 250,000 clones, 75% to 80% of which are singletons. General study results and limits: When analyzed later, a missense DCLRE1C variant was found to be linked to TCR beta V- and J-gene trimming.

V shed 4 bases and J shed 6 bases, with 9 bases lying between them. Germline V lookup: CDR1 SEHNR, CDR2 FQNEAQ (reference sequence). This CDR3 has 12 residues. J is TRBJ1-2 and V is TRBV7-9; D is uncertain. The TCR comes from a male donor in good health and CMV-seronegative. Sample: PBMCs. The CDR3 DNA reads TGTGCCAGCAGCTCCACTGAAGATGGCTACACCTTC. This sequence encodes CASSSTEDGYTF. The full variable domain, completed using reference TRBV7-9 and TRBJ1-2, is DTGVSQNPRHKITKRGQNVTFRCDPISEHNRLYWYRQTLGQGPEFLTYFQNEAQLEKSRLLSDRFSAERPKGSFSTLEIQRTEQGDSAMYLCASSSTEDGYTFGSGTRLTVV.